The rows below give T cell receptor beta chains drawn from one sample of a study of post-analysis software for immune sequencing data. TCRdb redid the calling of the PCR reads with MiXCR, one entry per CDR3 protein. Here the sample spans hundreds of thousands of distinct CDR3 sequences, around 64% being singletons. Sequenced sample: blood. These TCRs come from a girl under 10 years old with multiple sclerosis. Each CDR3 is given with its conserved first and last residue. The D gene is left open where the match is weak.

D gene	J gene	V gene	CDR3 protein
NA	TRBJ1-2	TRBV24-1	CATSDGGYGYTF
TRBD1	TRBJ2-2	TRBV4-3	CASSQDPNRGLGGELFF
TRBD1	TRBJ1-2	TRBV7-2	CASSSAVQGAYGYTF
TRBD2	TRBJ2-5	TRBV6-5	CASSYSWTSSGETQYF
NA	TRBJ2-7	TRBV5-1	CASSLWRAGAYEQYF
NA	TRBJ1-5	TRBV20-1	CSARTQPQHF
NA	TRBJ2-5	TRBV19	CASSIAPAYQETQYF
TRBD2	TRBJ2-1	TRBV4-3	CASSQEGVRGGLYNEQFF
NA	TRBJ2-7	TRBV6-5	CASSYSRGLNEQYF
NA	TRBJ2-5	TRBV6-2/TRBV6-3	CASIDRLGETQYF
NA	TRBJ2-7	TRBV7-9	CASSYAGISYEQYF
TRBD1	TRBJ1-2	TRBV20-1	CSAGDRIANYGYTF
NA	TRBJ2-4	TRBV12-3/TRBV12-4	CASQGGGANIQYF
NA	TRBJ2-7	TRBV29-1	CSVELEQRPYEQYF
NA	TRBJ2-1	TRBV7-9	CAGRYDSRSYNEQFF
NA	TRBJ2-3	TRBV7-9	CASSPPRMKLTDTQYF
TRBD2	TRBJ2-7	TRBV29-1	CSVGLPWEQYF
TRBD1	TRBJ2-7	TRBV11-2	CASPPAPGQGWDEQYF
TRBD1	TRBJ2-1	TRBV24-1	CATSDPGTGYNEQFF
NA	TRBJ2-4	TRBV6-6	CASSSGTVKNIQYF
NA	TRBJ1-2	TRBV6-5	CASSYSYSSNYGYTF
NA	TRBJ1-2	TRBV12-3/TRBV12-4	CASSYNAPGTPSYGYTF
NA	TRBJ2-7	TRBV29-1	CSVARDTYEQYF
NA	TRBJ1-2	TRBV18	CASSPRGGGYTF
TRBD2	TRBJ2-3	TRBV4-3	CASSLSTTSGPDTQYF
NA	TRBJ1-4	TRBV6-6	CASSYDRGANEKLFF
TRBD1	TRBJ2-7	TRBV28	CASSLVGQYEQYF
NA	TRBJ1-2	TRBV29-1	CSGLGQGPNGYTF
NA	TRBJ1-2	TRBV12-3/TRBV12-4	CASSPPLDGMNYGYTF
NA	TRBJ2-7	TRBV12-3/TRBV12-4	CASSFAISYEQYF
TRBD2	TRBJ2-3	TRBV28	CASSFKWRPGRGTTDTQYF
TRBD1	TRBJ2-5	TRBV5-1	CASSWGQSGETQYF
TRBD1	TRBJ1-3	TRBV29-1	CSVSTTGAGGNTIYF
TRBD2	TRBJ2-5	TRBV6-5	CASAVKRDFAETQYF
NA	TRBJ1-1	TRBV2	CASSDDRNTEAFF
TRBD1	TRBJ2-7	TRBV12-3/TRBV12-4	CASSCTGVSSYEQYF
TRBD2	TRBJ2-1	TRBV6-6	CAGRTSGSYEQFF
NA	TRBJ2-7	TRBV27	CASSLMSYSSSYEQYF
TRBD1	TRBJ2-7	TRBV5-1	CASSPVQGPYEQYF
NA	TRBJ2-3	TRBV5-1	CASSAVGDTQYF
TRBD2	TRBJ2-1	TRBV28	CASSLGRLAGGYEQFF
NA	TRBJ2-1	TRBV29-1	CSVPQSEQFF
TRBD1	TRBJ1-1	TRBV10-3	CAISDRGQMNTEAFF
TRBD1	TRBJ2-1	TRBV27	CASSPVAVGTGSPPEQFF
NA	TRBJ1-2	TRBV6-1	CASSDPGHSILYNYGYTF